The 30 T cell receptor beta chains below all came from one sample that was sequenced in a study of shared clonotypes between healthy human individuals. The data were produced by immunoSEQ multiplex PCR, yet TCRdb's version contains in-frame clones alone and is incomplete. The profile covers 450,000 to 550,000 clones, with about four fifths appearing a single time and 10% to 15% taken by the ten largest. Material for sequencing was PBMCs. The receptor source for this set is a woman aged 40 to 49 in good health. Some clones in this sample may be carry-over from other donors' samples.

The chain is built from TRBV6-4 and TRBJ1-4; perhaps TRBD1 as D (5 bases). Between the trimmed V and J ends, which lost 6 bases and 11 bases, there was a span of 13 bases. CDR3 length: 12 residues. Germline CDR1 and CDR2: MRHNA and SNTAGT. DNA for the CDR3: TGTGCCAGCAGAGGGGACGCCGGCAAACTGTTTTTT. The encoded protein is CASRGDAGKLFF.

This rearrangement joins TRBV4-2 to TRBJ2-7; 10 bases fit TRBD1. The CDR3 covers 16 residues. Trimming cost V 0 bases and J 2 bases; bases outside gene matches: 4. Germline V gene data show CDR1 as LGHNA and CDR2 as YNFKEQ. Here the CDR3 reads CASSQEEGQGTYEQYF. The CDR3 DNA reads as TGTGCCAGCAGCCAAGAGGAGGGACAGGGGACCTACGAGCAGTACTTC.

The chain links TRBV2 to TRBJ2-7, with 7 bases that match TRBD2. The V segment lost 5 bases and the J segment 6 bases; nucleotides outside the gene matches: 7. Looked up from germline, CDR1 is SNHLY and CDR2 is FYNNEI. The CDR3 has 13 residues. Here the CDR3 DNA reads TGTGCCAGCAGTCCCGGGACTAAGGTCGAGCAGTACTTC. This translates into CASSPGTKVEQYF.

The chain is built from TRBV19 and TRBJ1-5, with D maybe TRBD1 (6 bases). V lost 4 bases and J 9 bases, leaving 13 bases between the germline ends. Germline CDR1 is LNHDA and CDR2 is SQIVND (reference sequence). The CDR3 runs 13 residues. DNA for the CDR3: TGTGCCAGTAGTACAGGGGTTCATCGGCCCCAGCATTTT. This translates into CASSTGVHRPQHF.

The gene calls are TRBV10-3 and TRBJ2-1, with D tentatively TRBD2 (6 bases). CDR1 and CDR2 from the germline V gene are ENHRY and SYGVKD. The CDR3 runs 13 residues. Deletions cut 11 bases from V and 14 bases from J, with 25 bases between. DNA for the CDR3: TGTGCCTCCCACCGGGGAGGAGTGAAGGGGAAGTTCTTC. This translates into CASHRGGVKGKFF.

This clone was seen only once. V usage is TRBV30 and J usage is TRBJ2-7; 7 nucleotides agree with TRBD2. The CDR3 is 14 residues long. In germline, CDR1 is GTSNPN, CDR2 SVGIG (reference sequence). V dropped 4 bases and J dropped 0; count of bases not matched to a gene: 6. The CDR3 sequence is CAWTAERDSYEQYF. CDR3 sequence (DNA): TGTGCCTGGACCGCCGAGCGGGACTCCTACGAGCAGTACTTC. Using reference TRBV30 and TRBJ2-7 for the parts outside the CDR3, the full variable domain is SQTIHQWPATLVQPVGSPLSLECTVEGTSNPNLYWYRQAAGRGLQLLFYSVGIGQISSEVPQNLSASRPQDRQFILSSKKLLLSDSGFYLCAWTAERDSYEQYFGPGTRLTVT.

The J gene is TRBJ1-6, the V gene TRBV5-6, with D tentatively TRBD1 (6 bases). CDR3 length: 15 residues. The V and J ends lost 2 bases and 4 bases respectively, with 10 bases between them. CDR1 is SGHDT, CDR2 YYEEEE, per germline. The CDR3 DNA reads TGTGCCAGCAGCTTCAGACAGGAGTATAATTCACCCCTCCACTTT. Protein: CASSFRQEYNSPLHF.

This clone occurred a few times. V gene TRBV19 combines with J gene TRBJ2-1; D is possibly TRBD1 (6 bases). This CDR3 has 13 residues. V dropped 9 bases and J dropped 2 bases, with 11 bases sitting between them. CDR1 and CDR2 from the germline V gene are LNHDA and SQIVND (reference sequence). CDR3 amino acids: CASAQGTYNEQFF. The CDR3 bases are TGTGCCAGCGCACAGGGTACCTACAATGAGCAGTTCTTC.

This clone is a singleton in its sample. The chain combines TRBV6-6 with TRBJ1-4; tentative D call: TRBD1 (5 bases). The CDR3 has 12 residues. The V and J ends lost 7 bases and 6 bases respectively, with 9 bases between them. Per the germline V gene, CDR1 is MNHNY and CDR2 is SVGAGI (reference sequence). This CDR3 reads CASKRGDEKLFF. DNA of the CDR3: TGTGCCAGCAAGCGGGGGGATGAAAAACTGTTTTTT.

In its sample, this clone was seen a few times. This chain connects TRBV14 to TRBJ2-2; D unclear. Trimming left V 2 bases short and J 6 bases short, with 7 bases between. The CDR3 runs 13 residues. CDR1 and CDR2 from the germline V gene are SGHDN and FVKESK. Here the CDR3 DNA reads TGTGCCAGCAGCCAATTAGTCGCCGGGGAGCTGTTTTTT. It translates to CASSQLVAGELFF.

The chain carries TRBV30 and TRBJ2-5, with no clear D. Germline CDR1 and CDR2: GTSNPN and SVGIG (reference sequence). Trimming left V 2 bases short and J 1 base short, with 11 bases between. This CDR3 is built from 14 residues. The CDR3 spells CAWSFGMVQETQYF. Here the CDR3 DNA reads TGTGCCTGGAGTTTTGGGATGGTCCAAGAGACCCAGTACTTC.

The chain is built from TRBV15 and TRBJ2-2; D ambiguous. This CDR3 has 14 residues. Germline V lookup: CDR1 LNHNV, CDR2 YYDKDF (reference sequence). Trimming pared 3 bases from V and 6 bases from J, leaving 11 bases between. CDR3 DNA sequence: TGTGCCACCAGCAGCGGAACTGAGGCCGGGGAGCTGTTTTTT. It translates to CATSSGTEAGELFF. Using reference TRBV15 and TRBJ2-2 for the parts outside the CDR3, the full variable domain is DAMVIQNPRYQVTQFGKPVTLSCSQTLNHNVMYWYQQKSSQAPKLLFHYYDKDFNNEADTPDNFQSRRPNTSFCFLDIRSPGLGDTAMYLCATSSGTEAGELFFGEGSRLTVL.

This clone came up once. The V gene is TRBV30, the J gene TRBJ2-7; 9 bases are a match to TRBD2. The V gene end was trimmed by 0 bases and the J gene end by 1 base; junction bases not matched to a gene: 4. Germline values: CDR1 GTSNPN, CDR2 SVGIG (reference sequence). The CDR3 length is 15 residues. The CDR3 reads CAWSVGLAGSYEQYF. The DNA of the CDR3 is TGTGCCTGGAGTGTAGGCCTAGCGGGATCCTACGAGCAGTACTTC.

V usage is TRBV28 and J usage is TRBJ1-2, with D unclear. Looked up from germline, CDR1 is MDHEN and CDR2 is SYDVKM. With 8 bases removed from V and 8 bases from J, the gap between germline ends came to 9 bases. The CDR3 loop spans 10 amino acids. The CDR3 DNA reads as TGTGCCAGCTCCCGTCAGGGCTACACCTTC. Translating it yields CASSRQGYTF.

This clone was observed a handful of times. The CDR3 loop is CASSKGGWGPRETQYF. CDR3 nucleotides: TGTGCCAGCAGCAAAGGGGGGTGGGGTCCACGGGAGACCCAGTACTTC. The chain carries TRBV21-1 and TRBJ2-5. TRBV21-1 is a pseudogene. This CDR3 has 16 amino acids.

The chain has TRBV18 and TRBJ2-6; D unclear. V shed 2 bases and J shed 0 bases, with 8 bases lying between them. CDR1 and CDR2 (germline): KGHSH, LQKENI. The CDR3 sequence is 16 residues long. Here the CDR3 reads CASSPVVASGANVLTF. CDR3 DNA sequence: TGTGCCAGCTCACCAGTGGTTGCCTCTGGGGCCAACGTCCTGACTTTC.

This chain uses TRBV5-5 with TRBJ2-5; a weak D match, TRBD2 (6 bases). CDR3 length: 13 amino acids. Germline V CDR1 and CDR2: SGHKS, YYEKEE (reference sequence). V lost 1 base and J lost 3, with 7 bases in between. CDR3 protein: CASSLIAEETQYF. DNA of the CDR3: TGTGCCAGCAGCTTGATAGCGGAAGAGACCCAGTACTTC.

This clone was counted only a few times. The V call is TRBV19, the J call TRBJ1-4, with D possibly being TRBD1 (5 bases). CDR1 is LNHDA and CDR2 is SQIVND in the germline V gene (reference sequence). V lost 4 bases and J lost 0, with 15 bases in between. The CDR3 spans 17 residues. Here the CDR3 reads CASSTPGTAATNEKLFF. In DNA, the CDR3 is TGTGCCAGTAGTACCCCAGGGACGGCCGCAACTAATGAAAAACTGTTTTTT.

The chain employs TRBV11-2 and TRBJ1-2; D remains unclear. The V and J ends lost 0 bases and 4 bases respectively, with 9 bases between them. The CDR3 runs to 14 residues. Germline CDR1 and CDR2: SGHAT and FQNNGV. CDR3 in DNA: TGTGCCAGCAGCTTAGAAAGACAAAGCTATGGCTACACCTTC. This translates into CASSLERQSYGYTF.

About this clone itself: This CDR3 is also generated by other DNA sequences in the sample. The rearrangement links TRBV18 to TRBJ2-1, with D possibly being TRBD1 (5 bases). CDR1 is KGHSH and CDR2 is LQKENI in the germline V gene. The CDR3 is 14 residues long. Trimming cost V 2 bases and J 5 bases, with 10 bases left between them. The CDR3: CASSPGNRNNEQFF. The CDR3 region has the DNA TGTGCCAGCTCACCAGGCAACAGGAACAATGAGCAGTTCTTC.

J is TRBJ2-7 and V is TRBV9, with D possibly being TRBD2 (5 bases). The CDR3 length is 15 residues. Germline lookup yields CDR1 SGDLS and CDR2 YYNGEE. The ends were cut back, 0 bases at V and 0 bases at J, with 10 bases in the middle. The CDR3 DNA reads TGTGCCAGCAGCGTAGCGATCAGCGGCTCCTACGAGCAGTACTTC. This codes for CASSVAISGSYEQYF. Supplemented by reference TRBV9 and TRBJ2-7, the full variable domain reads DSGVTQTPKHLITATGQRVTLRCSPRSGDLSVYWYQQSLDQGLQFLIQYYNGEERAKGNILERFSAQQFPDLHSELNLSSLELGDSALYFCASSVAISGSYEQYFGPGTRLTVT.

The chain uses TRBV15 and TRBJ1-2; no firm D call. Trimming removed 0 bases at V and 2 bases at J, with 13 bases between. The CDR3 covers 16 residues. Looked up from germline, CDR1 is LNHNV and CDR2 is YYDKDF (reference sequence). The CDR3 here is CATSRDLGPQNYGYTF. For the CDR3, the DNA is TGTGCCACCAGCAGAGATCTTGGGCCCCAGAACTATGGCTACACCTTC.

The chain employs TRBV7-2 and TRBJ1-1; no clear D gene. The CDR3 runs 12 residues. V was shortened by 1 base and J by 7 bases, with 7 bases between the two germline ends. CDR1 and CDR2 (germline): SGHTA, FQGNSA. CDR3 residues: CASSLDRIEAFF. In DNA, the CDR3 is TGTGCCAGCAGCTTAGACAGAATTGAAGCTTTCTTT.

This clone was counted only a few times. V is TRBV7-5 and J is TRBJ2-3; the tabulated D call, TRBD2, remains unverified against the DNA. TRBV7-5 is given as a pseudogene. CDR3 length: 16 amino acids. The DNA for the CDR3 is TGTGCCAGAAGCATACTAGCGGGAGGGTACACAGATACGCAGTATTTT. Its translation: CARSILAGGYTDTQYF.

This chain joins TRBV19 and TRBJ2-1; D perhaps matches TRBD1 (6 bases). Per the germline V gene, CDR1 is LNHDA and CDR2 is SQIVND (reference sequence). V was pared by 5 bases and J by 9 bases, with 17 bases between. This CDR3 region has 14 residues. The CDR3 sequence is CASSPSYRDSEQFF. The CDR3 DNA follows: TGTGCCAGTAGTCCCTCCTACAGGGATAGTGAGCAGTTCTTC.

This chain joins TRBV7-9 and TRBJ2-7; 7 nucleotides align to TRBD2. Germline CDR1 and CDR2: SEHNR and FQNEAQ (reference sequence). The CDR3 sequence is 16 residues long. Losses at the gene ends were 1 base for V and 0 bases for J; bases not matched to a gene: 6. The DNA of the CDR3 is TGTGCCAGCAGCTTAGGGATTAGCGGGCCCTCCTACGAGCAGTACTTC. Translation: CASSLGISGPSYEQYF. Complete variable domain (other parts from reference TRBV7-9 and TRBJ2-7): DTGVSQNPRHKITKRGQNVTFRCDPISEHNRLYWYRQTLGQGPEFLTYFQNEAQLEKSRLLSDRFSAERPKGSFSTLEIQRTEQGDSAMYLCASSLGISGPSYEQYFGPGTRLTVT.

The V gene is TRBV19, the J gene TRBJ1-2, with 7 bases fitting TRBD1. Germline CDR1 is LNHDA and CDR2 is SQIVND (reference sequence). Trimming removed 4 bases from V and 2 bases from J; junction bases left unmatched: 4. The CDR3 has 14 residues. In DNA form, the CDR3 reads TGTGCCAGTAGTAGACAGGGCGGGAACTATGGCTACACCTTC. Translated: CASSRQGGNYGYTF.

The V and J genes are TRBV2 and TRBJ1-1; no clear D. Looked up from germline, CDR1 is SNHLY and CDR2 is FYNNEI. V shed 4 bases and J shed 0 bases, with 9 bases lying between them. The CDR3 sequence is 14 residues long. The CDR3 DNA sequence: TGTGCCAGCAGTGGGGTGAGATTGAACACTGAAGCTTTCTTT. It is translated as CASSGVRLNTEAFF.

The J gene is TRBJ2-3, the V gene TRBV28; 7 nucleotides line up with TRBD1. The CDR3 runs 15 residues. V trimming: 6 bases; J trimming: 2 bases; junction bases outside the gene matches: 8. Germline lookup yields CDR1 MDHEN and CDR2 SYDVKM. This CDR3 is CASRQGQDLTDTQYF. The CDR3 nucleotides read TGTGCCAGCAGACAAGGACAGGACCTCACAGATACGCAGTATTTT.

The V call is TRBV6-1, the J call TRBJ1-5; D not resolved. The CDR3 sequence is 13 residues long. Germline values: CDR1 MNHNS, CDR2 SASEGT. V lost 8 bases to trimming and J lost 0 bases, with 8 bases between them. CDR3: CASWTLSNQPQHF. The CDR3 bases are TGTGCCAGCTGGACCCTTAGCAATCAGCCCCAGCATTTT.